The next 27 T cell receptor beta chains were all read from a single sample in a study of shared clonotypes between healthy human individuals. Method: immunoSEQ multiplex PCR; TCRdb's copy keeps in-frame clones and lacks some. The table records over 400,000 clones, about 96% of them present only once. The sequenced material came from naive CD4+ T cells sorted from blood. Subset: CD45RA+ positively selected. The receptors shown here come from a woman in her thirties in good health.

The chain links TRBV5-1 to TRBJ2-7; TRBD2 agrees at 8 bases. CDR1 is SGHRS and CDR2 is YFSETQ in the germline V gene. Germline trimming cut 7 bases from V and 6 bases from J; bases unmatched to any gene: 9. The CDR3 is 13 residues long. CDR3: CASGSGGRGEQYF. The CDR3 DNA reads as TGCGCCAGCGGTTCGGGAGGGCGCGGCGAGCAGTACTTC.

Written as DNA, the CDR3 is TGCGCCAGCAGCCATGACCGGGACAGGGGGGATCAGCCCCAGCATTTT. Its protein product is CASSHDRDRGDQPQHF. The chain carries TRBV4-1 and TRBJ1-5; 11 nucleotides align to TRBD1. CDR1 is MGHRA and CDR2 is YSYEKL in the germline V gene. V dropped 3 bases and J dropped 5; count of bases not matched to a gene: 6. The CDR3 covers 16 residues.

The rearrangement links TRBV6-5 to TRBJ1-5, with TRBD1 as a possible D gene (6 bases). There are 15 residues in the CDR3. V lost 6 bases, J lost 1 base, and 13 bases lay in between. Germline-derived CDR1 and CDR2 are MNHEY and SVGAGI. The CDR3, as DNA: TGTGCCAGCAGAGGACAGAGTAGGAGCAATCAGCCCCAGCATTTT. It specifies CASRGQSRSNQPQHF.

This chain uses TRBV19 with TRBJ2-7, with TRBD1 matching over 8 bases. The junction had 7 bases not matched to a gene; V was cut back by 6 bases and J by 6 bases. The CDR3 is 13 residues long. Germline V lookup: CDR1 LNHDA, CDR2 SQIVND (reference sequence). The chain's CDR3 is CASRGQGLLEQYF. CDR3 nucleotide sequence: TGTGCCAGTAGAGGACAGGGCCTCCTCGAGCAGTACTTC.

The V call is TRBV28, the J call TRBJ1-2; 10 bases map to TRBD1. Per the germline V gene, CDR1 is MDHEN and CDR2 is SYDVKM. CDR3 length equals 13 residues. Unmatched junction bases numbered 11, after V lost 7 bases and J lost 12 bases. The CDR3 sequence is CASTLLTGGVDTF. The CDR3 coding sequence is TGTGCCAGCACTCTACTGACAGGGGGCGTCGACACCTTC.

V gene TRBV19 combines with J gene TRBJ2-7; D possibly corresponds to TRBD2 (7 bases). Trimming left V 5 bases short and J 6 bases short, with 17 bases between. CDR1 is LNHDA, CDR2 SQIVND, per germline (reference sequence). This CDR3 region has 14 residues. The CDR3 here is CASSHKGGVPEQYF. The CDR3 DNA reads as TGTGCCAGTAGTCACAAGGGGGGGGTCCCCGAGCAGTACTTC.

The chain is built from TRBV15 and TRBJ1-4; 9 bases align to TRBD1. This CDR3 region has 15 residues. The germline V gene has CDR1 LNHNV and CDR2 YYDKDF (reference sequence). V was clipped by 6 bases and J by 8 bases; unmatched bases: 10. The CDR3 is CATSQIGTGHEKLFF. The CDR3, as DNA: TGTGCCACCAGTCAGATCGGGACAGGGCACGAAAAACTGTTTTTT.

This chain joins TRBV20-1 and TRBJ1-1; D call uncertain. The CDR3 covers 10 residues. Trimming removed 7 bases at V and 9 bases at J, with 12 bases between. The germline V gene has CDR1 DFQATT and CDR2 SNEGSKA (reference sequence). The CDR3 region is CSGFMEKAFF. CDR3 in DNA: TGCAGTGGGTTTATGGAGAAAGCTTTCTTT.

The rearrangement uses TRBV6-5 and TRBJ2-7; TRBD2 is a possible D gene (5 bases). V lost 0 bases and J 5 bases, leaving 14 bases between the germline ends. CDR3 size: 15 residues. Germline CDR1 reads MNHEY; CDR2 reads SVGAGI. CDR3 coding DNA: TGTGCCAGCAGTTACTCGGGTGGGAGTTCCCACGAGCAGTACTTC. Amino acids: CASSYSGGSSHEQYF.

J is TRBJ1-2 and V is TRBV28; no firm D call. Germline CDR1 and CDR2: MDHEN and SYDVKM. Trimming pared 5 bases from V and 4 bases from J, leaving 14 bases between. The CDR3 is 14 amino acids. CDR3 coding DNA: TGTGCCAGCAGTAAGGGCGCTGAGACCTATGGCTACACCTTC. This codes for CASSKGAETYGYTF.

The chain has TRBV19 and TRBJ1-5; a weak D match, TRBD1 (6 bases). Germline V gene lookup returns CDR1 LNHDA and CDR2 SQIVND (reference sequence). Deletions cut 6 bases from V and 2 bases from J, with 11 bases between. This CDR3 has 14 amino acids. The DNA for the CDR3 is TGTGCCAGTAGGGACAGAAAGGGCAATCAGCCCCAGCATTTT. Translating gives CASRDRKGNQPQHF.

The chain uses TRBV28 and TRBJ2-7; D is perhaps TRBD1 or TRBD2 (5 bases each). The CDR3 runs 16 residues. V was trimmed by 3 bases and J by 2 bases, leaving 17 bases between them. Germline values: CDR1 MDHEN, CDR2 SYDVKM. The CDR3 region is CASSFPSGTAPYEQYF. Written as DNA, the CDR3 is TGTGCCAGCAGTTTCCCGTCCGGGACGGCGCCCTACGAGCAGTACTTC.

The V call is TRBV6-5, the J call TRBJ2-1, with TRBD2 matching 14 bases. V dropped 2 bases and J dropped 5; count of bases not matched to a gene: 2. Germline V gives CDR1 MNHEY, CDR2 SVGAGI. CDR3 length: 16 amino acids. The DNA of the CDR3 is TGTGCCAGCAGTTACGGGACTAGCGGGAGCCACAATGAGCAGTTCTTC. This codes for CASSYGTSGSHNEQFF.

The rearrangement joins TRBV4-1 to TRBJ2-7, with 7 positions matching TRBD1. CDR1 is MGHRA and CDR2 is YSYEKL in the germline V gene. After removal of 1 base from V and 0 bases from J, the junction contained 12 bases not matched to a gene. This CDR3 comprises 18 residues. CDR3 sequence: CASSQATGTAYYSYEQYF. CDR3 DNA sequence: TGCGCCAGCAGCCAAGCCACCGGGACAGCCTACTACTCCTACGAGCAGTACTTC.

This chain joins TRBV7-8 and TRBJ1-4, with unresolved D. V lost 0 bases and J 7 bases, leaving 6 bases between the germline ends. CDR1 SGHVS and CDR2 FQNEAQ come from the germline V gene. The CDR3 runs 13 residues. CDR3: CASSLAGSEKLFF. The CDR3 DNA sequence: TGTGCCAGCAGCTTAGCGGGGAGTGAAAAACTGTTTTTT.

Worth noting for this clone: The junction departs from the called germline gene at one end, perhaps through a read error. The rearrangement joins TRBV10-3 to TRBJ1-5; D not resolved. This CDR3 spans 13 amino acids. Germline values: CDR1 ENHRY, CDR2 SYGVKD. CDR3 bases: TGTGCCATCAGTGAGTCTAGCGATCAGCCCCAGCATTTT. Protein: CAISESSDQPQHF.

The J gene is TRBJ1-1, the V gene TRBV5-1, with 7 bases matching TRBD1. The J segment lost 1 base and the V segment lost 2 bases, leaving 5 bases of the junction unmatched. Germline-derived CDR1 and CDR2 are SGHRS and YFSETQ. The CDR3 is 15 amino acids. The CDR3 nucleotides read TGCGCCAGCAGCTTTGAGGGACAGCGGAACACTGAAGCTTTCTTT. This encodes CASSFEGQRNTEAFF.

J is TRBJ2-2 and V is TRBV5-1; TRBD2 matches 11 bases. J gave up 6 bases and V 4 bases, and 11 bases lay outside the gene matches. The CDR3 contains 17 residues. CDR1 and CDR2 (germline): SGHRS, YFSETQ. The CDR3 bases are TGCGCCAGCAGCCAGACTAGCGGGATTGGGCCTCCCGGGGAGCTGTTTTTT. This sequence encodes CASSQTSGIGPPGELFF.

The chain has TRBV28 and TRBJ1-2, with 8 bases lining up with TRBD1. Germline assignment: CDR1 MDHEN and CDR2 SYDVKM. This CDR3 comprises 21 residues. V lost 3 bases and J lost 0; bases outside the gene matches: 21. CDR3 coding DNA: TGTGCCAGCAGTTTCTATCAGACCAGAAGGACAGGGCGATCCTCTAACTATGGCTACACCTTC. This codes for CASSFYQTRRTGRSSNYGYTF.

The chain links TRBV7-2 to TRBJ2-2, with TRBD1 matching over 8 bases. Germline values: CDR1 SGHTA, CDR2 FQGNSA. Losses at the gene ends were 3 bases for V and 8 bases for J; bases not matched to a gene: 2. The CDR3 has 13 amino acids. The CDR3 nucleotides read TGTGCCAGCAGCTTCAGGGGGCCTGGGGAGCTGTTTTTT. Its protein is CASSFRGPGELFF.

The chain employs TRBV28 and TRBJ2-7; D is uncertain. Germline CDR1 reads MDHEN; CDR2 reads SYDVKM. Trimming shortened V by 3 bases and J by 0 bases, and 12 bases separated the two germline ends. CDR3 length: 15 amino acids. The CDR3 nucleotides read TGTGCCAGCAGTTTTTTTGAAGCTTACTCCTACGAGCAGTACTTC. Translating it yields CASSFFEAYSYEQYF. Full variable domain (missing parts from reference TRBV28 and TRBJ2-7): DVKVTQSSRYLVKRTGEKVFLECVQDMDHENMFWYRQDPGLGLRLIYFSYDVKMKEKGDIPEGYSVSREKKERFSLILESASTNQTSMYLCASSFFEAYSYEQYFGPGTRLTVT.

This clone appeared a single time. V and J are TRBV14 and TRBJ1-2; the match to TRBD1 covers 7 bases. The CDR3 extends over 17 amino acids. In germline, CDR1 is SGHDN, CDR2 FVKESK. With 0 bases clipped from V and 5 bases from J, the junction kept 12 bases outside the gene matches. The CDR3 region is CASSQDLGQRSAYGYTF. The CDR3 nucleotides read TGTGCCAGCAGCCAAGATTTGGGACAGCGGTCTGCTTATGGCTACACCTTC.

Remarks on this clone: This sample also contains other DNA sequences that code for the same CDR3. This chain links TRBV5-1 with TRBJ1-4; a possible D gene is TRBD1 (5 bases). CDR1 SGHRS and CDR2 YFSETQ come from the germline V gene. The CDR3 has 14 residues. V was pared by 1 base and J by 2 bases, with 6 bases between. CDR3: CASSLRGTNEKLFF. For the CDR3, the DNA is TGCGCCAGCAGCTTGAGGGGCACTAATGAAAAACTGTTTTTT.

The V gene is TRBV25-1, the J gene TRBJ2-1; D possibly uses TRBD1 or TRBD2 (6 bases each). The V gene lost 4 bases and the J gene lost 2 bases, with 12 bases spanning the gap. Germline CDR1 reads MGHDK; CDR2 reads SYGVNS. The CDR3 is 15 amino acids. The chain's CDR3 is CASSVGGSTYNEQFF. For the CDR3, the DNA is TGTGCCAGCAGTGTGGGGGGCAGTACCTACAATGAGCAGTTCTTC.

The genes are TRBV5-1 and TRBJ2-5; no clear D gene. The CDR3 consists of 14 residues. The germline gives CDR1 SGHRS, CDR2 YFSETQ. V shed 0 bases and J shed 2 bases, with 8 bases lying between them. CDR3 in amino acids: CASSLGVGQETQYF. CDR3 DNA sequence: TGCGCCAGCAGCTTGGGGGTAGGGCAAGAGACCCAGTACTTC.

This chain links TRBV4-1 with TRBJ2-1, with 8 bases fitting TRBD2. Germline CDR1 is MGHRA and CDR2 is YSYEKL. This CDR3 has 16 residues. J gave up 9 bases and V 4 bases, and 14 bases lay outside the gene matches. CDR3 coding DNA: TGCGCCAGCAGCCGGAGTTTGTCGGGAGGGCCTAGTGAGCAGTTCTTC. Protein product: CASSRSLSGGPSEQFF.

The J gene is TRBJ2-7, the V gene TRBV7-8; 14 bases are a match to TRBD2. The CDR3 is 16 amino acids. The V segment lost 3 bases and the J segment 5 bases; nucleotides outside the gene matches: 6. Per germline, CDR1 SGHVS and CDR2 FQNEAQ. The CDR3: CASSFGTSGSNHEQYF. CDR3 coding DNA: TGTGCCAGCAGCTTCGGGACTAGCGGGAGTAACCACGAGCAGTACTTC.